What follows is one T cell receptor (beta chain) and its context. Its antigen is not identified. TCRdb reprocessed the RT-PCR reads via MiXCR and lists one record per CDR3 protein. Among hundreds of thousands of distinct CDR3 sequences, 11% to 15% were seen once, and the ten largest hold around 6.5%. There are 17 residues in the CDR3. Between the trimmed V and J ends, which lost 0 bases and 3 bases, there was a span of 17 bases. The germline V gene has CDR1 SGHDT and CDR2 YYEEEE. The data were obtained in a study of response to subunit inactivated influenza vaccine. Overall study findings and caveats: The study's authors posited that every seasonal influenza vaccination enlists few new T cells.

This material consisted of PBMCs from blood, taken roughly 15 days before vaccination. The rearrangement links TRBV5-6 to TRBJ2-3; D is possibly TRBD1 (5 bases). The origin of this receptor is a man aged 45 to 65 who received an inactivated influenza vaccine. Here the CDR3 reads CASSLGGTELYTDTQYF. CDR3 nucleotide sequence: TGTGCCAGCAGCTTGGGGGGCACGGAACTTTATACAGATACGCAGTATTTT.